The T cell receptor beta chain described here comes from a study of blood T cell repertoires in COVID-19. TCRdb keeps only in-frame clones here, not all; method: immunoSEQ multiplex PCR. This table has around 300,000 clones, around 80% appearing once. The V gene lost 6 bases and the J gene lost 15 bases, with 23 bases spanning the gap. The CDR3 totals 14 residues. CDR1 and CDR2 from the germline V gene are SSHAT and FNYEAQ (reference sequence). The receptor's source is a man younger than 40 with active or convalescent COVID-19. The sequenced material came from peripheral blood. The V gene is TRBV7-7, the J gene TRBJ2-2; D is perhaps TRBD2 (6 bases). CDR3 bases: TGTGCCAGCAGTTCAGGGCTAGCGCCCGACCCGGTGTTTTTT. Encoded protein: CASSSGLAPDPVFF.